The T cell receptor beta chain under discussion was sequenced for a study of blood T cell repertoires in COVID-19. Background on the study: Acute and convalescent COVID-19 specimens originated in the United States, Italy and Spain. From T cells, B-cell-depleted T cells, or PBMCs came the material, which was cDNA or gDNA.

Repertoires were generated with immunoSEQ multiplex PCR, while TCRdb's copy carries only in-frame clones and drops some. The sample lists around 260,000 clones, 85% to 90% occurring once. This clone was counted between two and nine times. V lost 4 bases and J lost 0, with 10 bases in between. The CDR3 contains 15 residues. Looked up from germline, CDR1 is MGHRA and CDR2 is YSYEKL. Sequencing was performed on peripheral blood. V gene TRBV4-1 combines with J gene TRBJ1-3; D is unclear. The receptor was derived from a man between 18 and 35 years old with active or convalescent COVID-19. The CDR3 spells CASSRDKFSGNTIYF. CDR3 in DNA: TGCGCCAGCAGCCGCGACAAATTCTCTGGAAACACCATATATTTT.